This T cell receptor beta chain was observed in a study of cytomegalovirus exposure and HLA in healthy donors. Study-level background: Assignment to the Caucasian-associated ancestry cluster applied to less than 85% of the approximately 400 genotyped donors. Study-level results: A few chains tied to CMV proved CMV antigen-specific in vitro. A later analysis found most CMV-associated TCR beta chains apparently HLA-restricted. Based on reports, TCR beta sequences accurately predicted HLA-A and HLA-B alleles for most subjects.

Details on this clone: Its specificity is unknown.

Vbeta (60) and Jbeta (13) primers were used in the PCR. Repertoires were generated with immunoSEQ multiplex PCR, while TCRdb's copy carries only in-frame clones and drops some. Of about 130,000 clones listed, more than 80% are singletons. The receptor's source is a man in his forties or fifties in good health and CMV-seronegative. Sequenced: PBMCs.

The CDR3 is CASSVQGALSEQYF. For the CDR3, the DNA is TGCGCCAGCAGCGTACAGGGGGCTCTTTCCGAGCAGTACTTC. J is TRBJ2-7 and V is TRBV5-1, with TRBD1 identical over 9 bases. The CDR3 is 14 residues long. Germline V gene lookup returns CDR1 SGHRS and CDR2 YFSETQ. Trimming cost V 4 bases and J 6 bases; bases outside gene matches: 8.